This T cell receptor (beta chain) was sequenced for a study of post-analysis software for immune sequencing data. TCR beta cDNA libraries had unique molecular identifiers. One entry per CDR3 protein results from TCRdb running MiXCR on the PCR reads. The data contain 750,000 to 950,000 distinct CDR3 sequences, 53% of them singletons. V lost 4 bases and J lost 9, with 17 bases in between. CDR3 length: 15 residues. The germline CDR1 and CDR2 sequences are SGHRS and YFSETQ. Whole-study findings and limits: Five TRBV segments (TRBV5-6, TRBV5-1 and TRBV20-1 among them) occurred more frequently in patients than in controls.

Of note for this clonotype: The antigen remains undetermined.

The chain uses TRBV5-1 and TRBJ2-6; perhaps TRBD2 as D (5 bases). The sequenced sample was blood. The TCR comes from a girl aged 10 to 17 with multiple sclerosis. The CDR3 here is CASSPLDPRVNVLTF. CDR3 in DNA: TGCGCCAGCAGCCCCTTGGACCCGAGGGTCAACGTCCTGACTTTC.